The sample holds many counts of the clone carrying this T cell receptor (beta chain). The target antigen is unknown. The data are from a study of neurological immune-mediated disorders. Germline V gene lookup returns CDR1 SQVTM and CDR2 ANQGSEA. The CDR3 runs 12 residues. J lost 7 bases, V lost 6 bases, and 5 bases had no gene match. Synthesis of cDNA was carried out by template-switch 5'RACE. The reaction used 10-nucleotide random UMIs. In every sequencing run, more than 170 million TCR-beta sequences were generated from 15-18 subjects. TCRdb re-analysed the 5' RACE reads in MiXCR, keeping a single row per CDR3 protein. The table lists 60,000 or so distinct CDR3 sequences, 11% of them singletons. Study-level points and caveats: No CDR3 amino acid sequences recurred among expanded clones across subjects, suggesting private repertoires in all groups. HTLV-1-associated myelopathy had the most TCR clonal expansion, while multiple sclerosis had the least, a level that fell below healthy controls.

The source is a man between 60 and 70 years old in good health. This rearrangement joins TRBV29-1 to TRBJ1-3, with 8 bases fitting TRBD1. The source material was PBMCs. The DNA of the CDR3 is TGCAGCGTCAGAGGACAGGGCAACACCATATATTTT. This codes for CSVRGQGNTIYF. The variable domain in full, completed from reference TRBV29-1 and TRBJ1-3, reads SAVISQKPSRDICQRGTSLTIQCQVDSQVTMMFWYRQQPGQSLTLIATANQGSEATYESGFVIDKFPISRPNLTFSTLTVSNMSPEDSSIYLCSVRGQGNTIYFGEGSWLTVV.